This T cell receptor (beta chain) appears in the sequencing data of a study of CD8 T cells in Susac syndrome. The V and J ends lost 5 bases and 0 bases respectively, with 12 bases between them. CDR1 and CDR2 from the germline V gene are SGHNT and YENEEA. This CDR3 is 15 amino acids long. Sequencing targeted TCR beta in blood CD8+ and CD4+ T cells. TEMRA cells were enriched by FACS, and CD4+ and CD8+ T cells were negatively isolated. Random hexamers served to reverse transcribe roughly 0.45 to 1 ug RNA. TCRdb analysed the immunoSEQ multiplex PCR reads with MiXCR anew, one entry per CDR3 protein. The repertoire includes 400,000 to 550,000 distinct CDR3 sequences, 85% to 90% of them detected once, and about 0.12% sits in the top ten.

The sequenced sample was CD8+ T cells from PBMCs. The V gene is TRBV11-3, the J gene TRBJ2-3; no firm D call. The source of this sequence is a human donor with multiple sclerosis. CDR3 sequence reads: CASSPQPTSTDTQYF. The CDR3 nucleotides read TGTGCCAGCAGCCCTCAGCCAACTAGCACAGATACGCAGTATTTT.